The clone carrying this T cell receptor (beta chain) has only a few counts. The CDR3 sequence is 15 residues long. V was pared by 5 bases and J by 7 bases, with 10 bases of the junction left unmatched. Germline V gene lookup returns CDR1 SGHTA and CDR2 FQGNSA. Together with a sample-barcoded 5' primer, a J-beta primer mix was included in a second PCR lasting about 6 to 12 cycles. A template-switch adaptor with 12 random nucleotides tagged each cDNA molecule. One entry per CDR3 protein results from TCRdb running MiXCR on the 5' RACE reads. The sample yields about 2 million distinct CDR3 sequences, roughly 52% seen once. This sample stems from a study of blood T cells in healthy people across ages.

This clonotype was obtained from a middle-aged woman in good health. Sequenced sample: blood. The genes are TRBV7-2 and TRBJ2-4, with TRBD2 identical over 8 bases. CDR3 amino acids: CASSPRTSPLNIQYF. The CDR3 region has the DNA TGTGCCAGCAGCCCTAGGACTAGCCCCCTTAACATTCAGTACTTC. The entire variable domain, with the rest obtained from reference TRBV7-2 and TRBJ2-4, is as follows: GAGVSQSPSNKVTEKGKDVELRCDPISGHTALYWYRQSLGQGLEFLIYFQGNSAPDKSGLPSDRFSAERTGGSVSTLTIQRTQQEDSAVYLCASSPRTSPLNIQYFGAGTRLSVL.